A selection of T cell receptor beta chains follows, all from one sample in a study of response to subunit inactivated influenza vaccine. Via MiXCR, TCRdb re-called the RT-PCR reads, giving one row per CDR3 protein. This sample has 300,000 to 350,000 distinct CDR3 sequences, with just over 20% found just once. This specimen was PBMCs from blood, taken less than 22 months after vaccination. The receptors come from a man in his fifties or sixties who received an inactivated influenza vaccine. The CDR3 runs from the conserved cysteine through the conserved F or W. The D gene is left open where the match is weak. Clone size is not always given. Where it is, it says once, few, many or a class for expanded clones.

>TRBD1|TRBJ2-4|TRBV29-1|many
CSVEGRTGAKNIQYF
TGCAGCGTTGAAGGGAGGACAGGAGCCAAAAACATTCAGTACTTC
>-|TRBJ2-1|TRBV7-2|few
CASSPSGAYNEQFF
TGTGCCAGCAGCCCGTCCGGGGCTTACAATGAGCAGTTCTTC
>-|TRBJ1-3|TRBV7-2|few
CASSLVGRPANTIYF
TGTGCCAGCAGCTTAGTGGGCAGGCCCGCAAACACCATATATTTT
>-|TRBJ2-3|TRBV28|-
CASSLLIDTQYF
TGTGCCAGCAGTTTATTGATAGATACGCAGTATTTT
>-|TRBJ1-5|TRBV20-1|-
CSARRDNSNQPQHF
TGCAGTGCTAGACGGGACAATAGCAATCAGCCCCAGCATTTT
>-|TRBJ1-2|TRBV20-1|-
CSAPPFYSNYGYTF
TGCAGTGCCCCTCCTTTTTACAGTAACTATGGCTACACCTTC
>-|TRBJ1-5|TRBV19|-
CASSIGGGGLGNQPQHF
TGTGCCAGTAGTATAGGCGGCGGAGGGCTCGGCAATCAGCCCCAGCATTTT
>-|TRBJ1-4|TRBV12-3/TRBV12-4|-
CASRGDPDEKLFF
TGTGCCAGCCGAGGGGATCCTGATGAAAAACTGTTTTTT
>-|TRBJ1-2|TRBV20-1|few
CSSQYYGYTF
TGCAGTTCCCAGTACTATGGCTACACCTTC
>-|TRBJ1-2|TRBV5-1|few
CASSLDINYGYTF
TGCGCCAGCAGCTTGGATATTAACTATGGCTACACCTTC
>-|TRBJ1-4|TRBV4-2|-
CASSQDAGRRINEKLFF
TGTGCCAGCAGCCAAGATGCCGGGCGTCGGATTAATGAAAAACTGTTTTTT
>TRBD1|TRBJ1-2|TRBV4-1|-
CASSRAPDREGGYTF
TGCGCCAGCAGCCGGGCCCCGGACAGGGAGGGTGGCTACACCTTC
>TRBD1|TRBJ1-2|TRBV6-1|-
CASNRQGVQGGYTF
TGTGCCAGCAACCGACAGGGGGTTCAGGGTGGCTACACCTTC
>-|TRBJ1-6|TRBV18|many
CASSQAGDSPLHF
TGTGCCAGCTCACAGGCAGGGGATTCACCCCTCCACTTT
>-|TRBJ1-1|TRBV6-5|many
CASSFIVDTEAFF
TGTGCCAGCAGTTTTATTGTGGACACTGAAGCTTTCTTT
>-|TRBJ2-3|TRBV18|-
CASSLSDQAGTQYF
TGTGCCAGCTCACTGTCGGACCAGGCAGGTACGCAGTATTTT
>-|TRBJ1-2|TRBV20-1|-
CSARRQVGTYGYTF
TGCAGTGCCCGTAGGCAGGTCGGCACCTATGGCTACACCTTC
>-|TRBJ1-5|TRBV6-5|few
CASSSGMVSNQPQHF
TGTGCCAGCAGTTCAGGGATGGTAAGCAATCAGCCCCAGCATTTT
>-|TRBJ1-2|TRBV9|-
CASSASRGNYGYTF
TGTGCCAGCAGCGCTAGCAGGGGAAACTATGGCTACACCTTC